The 20 T cell receptor beta chains given below trace back to one sample, sequenced in a study of T cells after yellow fever vaccination. TCRdb called the 5' RACE reads again in MiXCR, with one record for every CDR3 protein. Among 25,000 to 35,000 distinct CDR3 sequences, roughly 6.1% were seen once, and the ten largest hold 20% to 25%. Sample: PBMCs, either bulk or a sorted T-cell subset (CD4+, CD8+, memory, or dextramer-sorted; not recorded which), taken on the day of the yellow fever booster vaccination. The receptors stem from a man aged 25-45 years who received the YFV17D yellow fever vaccine.

The chain carries TRBV20-1 and TRBJ2-1, with 8 bases matching TRBD2. The CDR3 length is 16 residues. Germline lookup yields CDR1 DFQATT and CDR2 SNEGSKA (reference sequence). V trimming: 0 bases; J trimming: 7 bases; junction bases outside the gene matches: 11. The CDR3 DNA sequence: TGCAGTGCTAGAGAGACCTTCACTAGCGGTCGGAATGAGCAGTTCTTC. It specifies CSARETFTSGRNEQFF.

This clonotype was seen repeatedly, ten times or more. The rearrangement uses TRBV2 and TRBJ2-2; D is ambiguous. V was shortened by 6 bases and J by 2 bases, with 10 bases between the two germline ends. There are 14 residues in the CDR3. The germline V gene has CDR1 SNHLY and CDR2 FYNNEI. CDR3 protein: CASSRSLNTGELFF. CDR3 nucleotides: TGTGCCAGCAGCCGAAGCCTCAACACCGGGGAGCTGTTTTTT.

The chain recombines TRBV29-1 with TRBJ2-2; D may be TRBD2 (6 bases). The CDR3 length is 12 residues. V was shortened by 4 bases and J by 7 bases, with 10 bases between the two germline ends. CDR1 and CDR2 from the germline V gene are SQVTM and ANQGSEA. The CDR3 bases are TGCAGCGTTGGGGGAGCGGGCGGGGAGCTGTTTTTT. This gives the protein CSVGGAGGELFF.

The rearrangement uses TRBV7-2 and TRBJ2-5; D is perhaps TRBD1 or TRBD2 (5 bases each). This CDR3 is 12 amino acids long. V was cut by 1 base and J by 7 bases, with 7 bases left in between. CDR1 is SGHTA, CDR2 FQGNSA, per germline. The chain's CDR3 is CASSLGGGTQYF. The CDR3 bases are TGTGCCAGCAGCTTAGGTGGGGGGACCCAGTACTTC. The variable domain in full, with the rest retrieved from reference TRBV7-2 and TRBJ2-5, is GAGVSQSPSNKVTEKGKDVELRCDPISGHTALYWYRQSLGQGLEFLIYFQGNSAPDKSGLPSDRFSAERTGGSVSTLTIQRTQQEDSAVYLCASSLGGGTQYFGPGTRLLVL.

The V and J genes are TRBV7-2 and TRBJ1-2; 8 bases fit TRBD1. Germline CDR1 SGHTA, CDR2 FQGNSA. The length of the CDR3 is 15 residues. Trimming at V came to 4 bases and at J to 6 bases, leaving 10 bases not matched to a gene. CDR3 residues: CASSYQMTGVNGYTF. The CDR3 nucleotides are TGTGCCAGCAGCTACCAAATGACAGGGGTAAATGGCTACACCTTC.

The chain combines TRBV15 with TRBJ2-3, with D possibly being TRBD2 (5 bases). There are 18 residues in the CDR3. V was cut by 0 bases and J by 2 bases, with 18 bases left in between. The germline V gene encodes CDR1 LNHNV and CDR2 YYDKDF (reference sequence). DNA of the CDR3: TGTGCCACCAGCAGAGATCGTTATTCAGTCGGGGTCACAGATACGCAGTATTTT. Its translation is CATSRDRYSVGVTDTQYF.

This clonotype has at least ten counts. V usage is TRBV7-2 and J usage is TRBJ2-7; 8 bases agree with TRBD2. The CDR3 covers 14 residues. The V gene end was trimmed by 5 bases and the J gene end by 3 bases; junction bases not matched to a gene: 6. In germline, CDR1 is SGHTA, CDR2 FQGNSA. CDR3 residues: CASSPPGLGYEQYF. In nucleotides, the CDR3 is TGTGCCAGCAGCCCTCCGGGACTAGGCTACGAGCAGTACTTC.

This clonotype has ten or more counts. The gene calls are TRBV28 and TRBJ2-7; D may be TRBD1 (5 bases). Germline loops: CDR1 MDHEN, CDR2 SYDVKM. Trimming removed 7 bases at V and 5 bases at J, with 12 bases between. The CDR3 spans 12 residues. The DNA of the CDR3 is TGTGCCAGCAACCTGGGGCAGAACGAGCAGTACTTC. Translating it yields CASNLGQNEQYF.

There are many counts of this clonotype. The chain couples TRBV4-2 to TRBJ1-4, with no clear D. Germline V gene data show CDR1 as LGHNA and CDR2 as YNFKEQ. V dropped 3 bases and J dropped 8 bases, with 7 bases sitting between them. CDR3 size: 12 residues. Here the CDR3 DNA reads TGTGCCAGCAGCCAGTTGGGCGAAAAACTGTTTTTT. It encodes CASSQLGEKLFF.

This clonotype has at least ten counts. The CDR3 sequence is CASSSDWTPRTEQYF. The CDR3 nucleotides are TGTGCCAGCAGCTCCGACTGGACTCCAAGGACCGAGCAGTACTTC. The chain joins TRBV7-9 to TRBJ2-7; TRBD2 is a possible D gene (5 bases). Trimming stripped 4 bases from V and 6 bases from J, with 19 bases between. CDR1 SEHNR and CDR2 FQNEAQ come from the germline V gene (reference sequence). This CDR3 spans 15 amino acids.

The V call is TRBV20-1, the J call TRBJ2-7; 10 bases line up with TRBD2. Germline-derived CDR1 and CDR2 are DFQATT and SNEGSKA (reference sequence). With V trimmed by 2 bases and J by 4 bases, 11 bases remained unmatched. CDR3 length: 16 residues. As DNA, the CDR3 is TGCAGTGCTAGACGGAGCGGGAGGGCCAGGACGTACGAGCAGTACTTC. This sequence encodes CSARRSGRARTYEQYF.

This clonotype showed up just a few times. The DNA of the CDR3 is TGCAGTGCTCAACCCCCGTTGACTGTCGGCCTTTGGGAGACCCAGTACTTC. Translating it yields CSAQPPLTVGLWETQYF. The V and J genes are TRBV20-1 and TRBJ2-5; D gene uncertain. Trimming removed 5 bases from V and 5 bases from J, with 27 bases in between. Germline V CDR1 and CDR2: DFQATT, SNEGSKA (reference sequence). This CDR3 comprises 17 residues.

This clonotype occurred many times. V and J are TRBV27 and TRBJ2-1, with TRBD2 matching 11 bases. Germline CDR1 reads MNHEY; CDR2 reads SMNVEV (reference sequence). The J segment lost 7 bases and the V segment lost 5 bases, leaving 7 bases of the junction unmatched. The CDR3 has 15 residues. CDR3 nucleotide sequence: TGTGCCAGCAGTCTAAGACTAGCGGGGATGAATGAGCAGTTCTTC. Protein: CASSLRLAGMNEQFF.

This clonotype appeared many times. The chain has TRBV12-3 or TRBV12-4 and TRBJ2-7, with D unclear. This CDR3 comprises 13 residues. The V gene lost 5 bases and the J gene lost 2 bases, with 10 bases spanning the gap. The CDR3: CASSKTVTYEQYF. CDR3 nucleotides: TGTGCCAGCAGTAAGACGGTTACCTACGAGCAGTACTTC.

This clonotype was seen ten or more times. CDR3 DNA sequence: TGTGCCAGCAGACTGGACAGGGGGCATGGTGAAGCTTTCTTT. Its protein product is CASRLDRGHGEAFF. The chain combines TRBV27 with TRBJ1-1; 11 bases are shared with TRBD1. The CDR3 totals 14 residues. Germline loops: CDR1 MNHEY, CDR2 SMNVEV (reference sequence). The trim removed 6 bases at V and 7 bases at J, leaving 7 bases unmatched.

This clonotype has ten or more counts. The CDR3 here is CASSPPTLGSGNTIYF. DNA for the CDR3: TGTGCCAGTAGTCCACCAACCCTGGGTTCTGGAAACACCATATATTTT. The V call is TRBV19, the J call TRBJ1-3; no definite D call. The V gene's germline CDR1 is LNHDA and CDR2 SQIVND (reference sequence). This CDR3 spans 16 amino acids. V lost 5 bases and J lost 1, with 15 bases in between. Combining the CDR3 with reference TRBV19 and TRBJ1-3 gives the whole variable domain DGGITQSPKYLFRKEGQNVTLSCEQNLNHDAMYWYRQDPGQGLRLIYYSQIVNDFQKGDIAEGYSVSREKKESFPLTVTSAQKNPTAFYLCASSPPTLGSGNTIYFGEGSWLTVV.

This clonotype was found many times. The rearrangement uses TRBV25-1 and TRBJ2-1; TRBD1 might be the D (5 bases). With 6 bases removed from V and 6 bases from J, the gap between germline ends came to 12 bases. CDR1 and CDR2 (germline): MGHDK, SYGVNS. The length of the CDR3 is 13 residues. CDR3 sequence reads: CASSRVGSNEQFF. In DNA form, the CDR3 reads TGTGCCAGCAGCAGGGTGGGGTCCAATGAGCAGTTCTTC.

The CDR3 loop is CSAQAGDDTGELFF. The CDR3 nucleotides read TGCAGTGCTCAAGCGGGAGACGACACCGGGGAGCTGTTTTTT. V is TRBV20-1 and J is TRBJ2-2; 8 positions agree with TRBD2. Losses at the gene ends were 5 bases for V and 3 bases for J; bases not matched to a gene: 5. This CDR3 contains 14 residues. Germline V CDR1 and CDR2: DFQATT, SNEGSKA (reference sequence).

This clonotype occurred many times. The chain employs TRBV29-1 and TRBJ2-6; maybe TRBD2 (6 bases). Germline V gene lookup returns CDR1 SQVTM and CDR2 ANQGSEA. The CDR3 is made up of 16 amino acids. Deletions cut 4 bases from V and 3 bases from J, with 16 bases between. The CDR3 DNA reads as TGCAGCGTTGTCGGGAGAGGGGCCGGTGGGGCCAACGTCCTGACTTTC. Its translation: CSVVGRGAGGANVLTF.

This clonotype occurred a few times. The chain recombines TRBV5-4 with TRBJ2-5; 8 bases map to TRBD2. Germline V gives CDR1 SGHNT, CDR2 YYREEE (reference sequence). This CDR3 spans 14 amino acids. V shed 3 bases and J 5 bases; nucleotides not matched to a gene: 6. This CDR3 reads CASSSTSVGETQYF. CDR3 nucleotide sequence: TGTGCCAGCAGCTCGACTAGCGTAGGCGAGACCCAGTACTTC.